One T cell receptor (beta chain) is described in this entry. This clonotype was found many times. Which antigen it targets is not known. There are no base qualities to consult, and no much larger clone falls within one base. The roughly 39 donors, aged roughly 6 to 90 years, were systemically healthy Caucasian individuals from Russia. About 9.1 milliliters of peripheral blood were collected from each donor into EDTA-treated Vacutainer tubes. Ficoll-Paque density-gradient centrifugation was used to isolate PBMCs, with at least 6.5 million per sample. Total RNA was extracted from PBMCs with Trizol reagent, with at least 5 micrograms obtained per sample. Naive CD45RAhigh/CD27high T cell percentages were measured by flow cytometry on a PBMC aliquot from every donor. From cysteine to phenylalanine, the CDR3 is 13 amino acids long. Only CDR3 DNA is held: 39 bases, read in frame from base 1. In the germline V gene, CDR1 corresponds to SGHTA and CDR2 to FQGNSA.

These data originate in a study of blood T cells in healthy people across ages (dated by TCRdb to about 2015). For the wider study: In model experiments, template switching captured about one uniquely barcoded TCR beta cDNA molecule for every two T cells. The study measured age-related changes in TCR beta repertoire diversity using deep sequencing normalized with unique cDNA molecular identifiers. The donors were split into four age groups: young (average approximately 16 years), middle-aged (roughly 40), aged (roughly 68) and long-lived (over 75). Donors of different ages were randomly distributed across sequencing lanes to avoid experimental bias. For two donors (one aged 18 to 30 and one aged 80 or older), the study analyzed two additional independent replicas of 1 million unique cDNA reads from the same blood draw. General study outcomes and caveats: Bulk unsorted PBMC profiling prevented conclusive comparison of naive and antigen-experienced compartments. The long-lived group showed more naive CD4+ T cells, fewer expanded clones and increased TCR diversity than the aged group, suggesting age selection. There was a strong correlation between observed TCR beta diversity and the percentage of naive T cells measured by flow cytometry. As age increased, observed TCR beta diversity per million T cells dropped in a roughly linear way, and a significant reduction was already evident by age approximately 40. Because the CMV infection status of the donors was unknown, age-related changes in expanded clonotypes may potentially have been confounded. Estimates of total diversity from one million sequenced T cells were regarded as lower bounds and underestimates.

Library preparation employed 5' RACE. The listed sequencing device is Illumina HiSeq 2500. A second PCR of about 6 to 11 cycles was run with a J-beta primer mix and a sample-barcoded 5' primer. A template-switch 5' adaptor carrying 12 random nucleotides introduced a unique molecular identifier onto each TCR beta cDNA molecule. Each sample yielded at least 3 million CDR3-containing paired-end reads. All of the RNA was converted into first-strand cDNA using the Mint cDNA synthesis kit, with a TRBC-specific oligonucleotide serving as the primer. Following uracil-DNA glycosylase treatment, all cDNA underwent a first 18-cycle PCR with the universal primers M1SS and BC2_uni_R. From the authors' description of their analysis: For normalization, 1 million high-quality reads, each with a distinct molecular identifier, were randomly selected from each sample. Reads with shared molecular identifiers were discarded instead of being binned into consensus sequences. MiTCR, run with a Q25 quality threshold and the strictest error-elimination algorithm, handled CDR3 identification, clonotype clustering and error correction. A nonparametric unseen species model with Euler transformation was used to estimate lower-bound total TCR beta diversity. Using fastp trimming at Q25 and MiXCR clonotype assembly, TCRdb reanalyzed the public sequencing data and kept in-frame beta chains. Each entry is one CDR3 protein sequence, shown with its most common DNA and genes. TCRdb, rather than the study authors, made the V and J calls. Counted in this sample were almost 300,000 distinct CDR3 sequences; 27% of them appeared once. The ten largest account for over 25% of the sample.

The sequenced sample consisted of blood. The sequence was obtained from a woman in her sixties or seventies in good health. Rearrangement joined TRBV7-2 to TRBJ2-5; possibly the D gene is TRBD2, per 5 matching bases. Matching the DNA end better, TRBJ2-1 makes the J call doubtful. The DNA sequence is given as TGTGCCAGCAGCTTATCGGAGGCCGTTAGACAGTTCTTC. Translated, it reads CASSLSEAVRQFF.